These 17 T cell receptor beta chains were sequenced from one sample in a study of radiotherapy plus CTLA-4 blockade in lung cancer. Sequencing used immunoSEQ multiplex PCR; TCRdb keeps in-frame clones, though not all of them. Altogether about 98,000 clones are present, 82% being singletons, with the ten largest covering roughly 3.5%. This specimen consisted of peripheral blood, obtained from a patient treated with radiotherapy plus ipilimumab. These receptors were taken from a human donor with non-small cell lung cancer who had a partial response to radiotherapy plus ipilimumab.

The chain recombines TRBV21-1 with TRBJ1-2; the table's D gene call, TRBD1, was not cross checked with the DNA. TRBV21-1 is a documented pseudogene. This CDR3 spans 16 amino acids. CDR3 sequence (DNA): TGTGCCAGCAGCGGCCGGGACACGGAGTCAGCCTATGGCTACACCTTC. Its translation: CASSGRDTESAYGYTF.

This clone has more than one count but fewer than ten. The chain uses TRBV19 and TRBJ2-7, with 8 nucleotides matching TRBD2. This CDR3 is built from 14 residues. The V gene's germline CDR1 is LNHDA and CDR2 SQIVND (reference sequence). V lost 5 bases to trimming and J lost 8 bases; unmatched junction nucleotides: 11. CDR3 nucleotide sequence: TGTGCCAGTAGTCAGGCGGGGGGCCTCGGCAAGCAGTACTTC. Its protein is CASSQAGGLGKQYF.

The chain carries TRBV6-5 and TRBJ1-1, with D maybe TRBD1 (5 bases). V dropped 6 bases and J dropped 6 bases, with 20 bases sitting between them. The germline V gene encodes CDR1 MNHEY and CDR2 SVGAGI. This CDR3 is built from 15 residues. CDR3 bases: TGTGCCAGCAGAGATGCGGCGGGACTGAGGGCTGAAGCTTTCTTT. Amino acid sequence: CASRDAAGLRAEAFF.

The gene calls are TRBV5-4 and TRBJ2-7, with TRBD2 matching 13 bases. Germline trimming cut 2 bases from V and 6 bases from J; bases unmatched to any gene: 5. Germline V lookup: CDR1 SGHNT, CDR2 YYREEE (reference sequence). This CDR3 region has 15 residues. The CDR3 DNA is TGTGCCAGCAGCTTAGCGGGACTAGCGGGAAGCGAGCAGTACTTC. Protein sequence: CASSLAGLAGSEQYF.

CDR3 protein: CASRHPGNTGELFF. CDR3 nucleotide sequence: TGTGCCAGTAGGCATCCAGGGAACACCGGGGAGCTGTTTTTT. This chain uses TRBV19 with TRBJ2-2; the D is unclear. The germline gives CDR1 LNHDA, CDR2 SQIVND (reference sequence). The V end was cut by 6 bases, the J end by 1 base, with 9 bases between. The length of the CDR3 is 14 residues.

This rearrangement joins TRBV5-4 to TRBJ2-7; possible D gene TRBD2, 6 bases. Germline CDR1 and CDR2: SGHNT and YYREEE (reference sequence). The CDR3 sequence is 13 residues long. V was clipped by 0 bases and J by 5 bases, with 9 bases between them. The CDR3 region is CASSLDWGDEQYF. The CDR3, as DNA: TGTGCCAGCAGCTTGGACTGGGGGGACGAGCAGTACTTC.

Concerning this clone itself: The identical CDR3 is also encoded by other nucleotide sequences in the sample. CDR3 sequence (DNA): TGTGCCAGCCTACTCCAGGGGACTGAAGCTTTCTTT. Translating it yields CASLLQGTEAFF. V and J are TRBV28 and TRBJ1-1, with D maybe TRBD1 (6 bases). The V gene's germline CDR1 is MDHEN and CDR2 SYDVKM. V dropped 8 bases and J dropped 5 bases, with 12 bases sitting between them. CDR3 length: 12 residues.

Here the CDR3 reads CASSFPAGTGDEQYF. In DNA, the CDR3 is TGTGCCAGCAGCTTTCCCGCCGGGACAGGGGACGAGCAGTACTTC. The chain couples TRBV7-9 to TRBJ2-7; 10 positions agree with TRBD1. The V gene end was trimmed by 3 bases and the J gene end by 5 bases; junction bases not matched to a gene: 7. This CDR3 spans 15 amino acids. Germline values: CDR1 SEHNR, CDR2 FQNEAQ (reference sequence).

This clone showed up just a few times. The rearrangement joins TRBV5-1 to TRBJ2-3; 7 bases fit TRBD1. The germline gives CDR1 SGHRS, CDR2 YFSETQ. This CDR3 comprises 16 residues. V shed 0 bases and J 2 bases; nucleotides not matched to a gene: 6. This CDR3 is CASSLAGGSHTDTQYF. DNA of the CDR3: TGCGCCAGCAGCTTGGCAGGGGGTAGTCACACAGATACGCAGTATTTT.

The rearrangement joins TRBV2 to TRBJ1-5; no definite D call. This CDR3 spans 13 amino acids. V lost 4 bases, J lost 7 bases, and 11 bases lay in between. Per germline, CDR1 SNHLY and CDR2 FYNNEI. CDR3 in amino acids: CASSAGVRQPQHF. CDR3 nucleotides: TGTGCCAGCAGTGCCGGGGTGCGACAGCCCCAGCATTTT.

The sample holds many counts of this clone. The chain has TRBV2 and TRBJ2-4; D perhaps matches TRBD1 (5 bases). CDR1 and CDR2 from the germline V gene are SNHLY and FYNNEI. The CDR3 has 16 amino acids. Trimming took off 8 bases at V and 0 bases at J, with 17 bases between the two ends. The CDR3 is CASDARQTLAKNIQYF. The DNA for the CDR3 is TGTGCCAGCGATGCCAGACAGACCCTAGCCAAAAACATTCAGTACTTC.

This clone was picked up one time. The DNA for the CDR3 is TGTGCCAGCAGTTTCCCCCGGGACAGGGGATCCTACGAGCAGTACTTC. It is translated as CASSFPRDRGSYEQYF. This sequence joins TRBV28 and TRBJ2-7, with 10 bases fitting TRBD1. CDR3 length: 16 amino acids. V trimming: 3 bases; J trimming: 1 base; junction bases outside the gene matches: 6. Germline lookup yields CDR1 MDHEN and CDR2 SYDVKM.

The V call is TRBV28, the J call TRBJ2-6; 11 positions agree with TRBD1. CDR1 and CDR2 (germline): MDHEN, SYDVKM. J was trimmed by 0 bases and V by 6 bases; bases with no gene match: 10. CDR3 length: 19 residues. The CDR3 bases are TGTGCCAGCAGCCCAGGGCTTGGGACAGGGGGCTCTGGGGCCAACGTCCTGACTTTC. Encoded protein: CASSPGLGTGGSGANVLTF.

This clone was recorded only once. The CDR3 DNA is TGCGCCAGCAGTGCCCTCTCGACTCTGAATTACTTC. It specifies CASSALSTLNYF. The chain has TRBV10-1 and TRBJ2-5; D remains ambiguous. Trimming stripped 4 bases from V and 14 bases from J, with 17 bases between. The germline V gene encodes CDR1 WNHNN and CDR2 SYGVQD (reference sequence). The CDR3 contains 12 residues.

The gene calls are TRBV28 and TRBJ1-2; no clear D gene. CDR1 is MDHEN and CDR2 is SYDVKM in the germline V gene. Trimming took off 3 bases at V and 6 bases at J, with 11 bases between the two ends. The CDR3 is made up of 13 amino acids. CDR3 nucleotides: TGTGCCAGCAGTTTCCGGGCGGGGAATGGCTACACCTTC. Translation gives CASSFRAGNGYTF.

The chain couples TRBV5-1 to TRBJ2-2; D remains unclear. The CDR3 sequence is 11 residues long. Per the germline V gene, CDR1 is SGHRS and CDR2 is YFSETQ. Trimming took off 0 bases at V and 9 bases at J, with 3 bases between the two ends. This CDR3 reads CASSLDWELFF. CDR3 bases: TGCGCCAGCAGCTTGGACTGGGAGCTGTTTTTT. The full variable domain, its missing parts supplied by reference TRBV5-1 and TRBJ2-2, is KAGVTQTPRYLIKTRGQQVTLSCSPISGHRSVSWYQQTPGQGLQFLFEYFSETQRNKGNFPGRFSGRQFSNSRSEMNVSTLELGDSALYLCASSLDWELFFGEGSRLTVL.

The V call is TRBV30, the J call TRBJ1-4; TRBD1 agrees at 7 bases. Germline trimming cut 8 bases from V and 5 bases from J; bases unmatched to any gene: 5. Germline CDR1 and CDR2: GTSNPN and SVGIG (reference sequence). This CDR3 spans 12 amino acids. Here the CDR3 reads CATQGSNEKLFF. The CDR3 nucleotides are TGTGCCACACAGGGGAGCAATGAAAAACTGTTTTTT.